A single sample is the source of the 12 T cell receptor beta chains below, sequenced in a study of blood T cell repertoires in COVID-19. TCRdb's copy holds only in-frame clones and misses some; the assay was immunoSEQ multiplex PCR. The sample has tens of thousands of clones; roughly nine tenths are singletons. Sequences were obtained from peripheral blood. The receptors derive from a man aged 55 to 70 with acute or convalescent COVID-19.

The chain joins TRBV3-1 (or the pseudogene TRBV3-2) to TRBJ1-5, with D unresolved. The CDR3 runs to 12 residues. CDR1 is LGHDT and CDR2 is YNNKEL in the germline V gene (reference sequence). Between the trimmed V and J ends, which lost 1 base and 9 bases, there was a span of 7 bases. The CDR3 protein is CASSQGDLPQHF. The CDR3 coding sequence is TGTGCCAGCAGCCAAGGAGACTTGCCCCAGCATTTT.

The chain combines TRBV7-9 with TRBJ1-2; no clear D. This CDR3 region has 15 residues. With 2 bases removed from V and 9 bases from J, the gap between germline ends came to 19 bases. Per germline, CDR1 SEHNR and CDR2 FQNEAQ (reference sequence). The CDR3 loop is CASSLILGTAMSYTF. CDR3 sequence (DNA): TGTGCCAGCAGCTTAATCCTAGGTACTGCGATGAGCTACACCTTC. The full variable domain, its missing parts supplied by reference TRBV7-9 and TRBJ1-2, is DTGVSQNPRHKITKRGQNVTFRCDPISEHNRLYWYRQTLGQGPEFLTYFQNEAQLEKSRLLSDRFSAERPKGSFSTLEIQRTEQGDSAMYLCASSLILGTAMSYTFGSGTRLTVV.

V is TRBV2 and J is TRBJ1-1; no firm D call. The CDR3 is 11 amino acids. The germline CDR1 and CDR2 sequences are SNHLY and FYNNEI. Trimming cost V 4 bases and J 5 bases, with 5 bases left between them. The CDR3 here is CASSAGTEAFF. CDR3 DNA sequence: TGTGCCAGCAGTGCCGGGACTGAAGCTTTCTTT.

This clone came up once. V gene TRBV2 combines with J gene TRBJ2-1; 8 bases are a match to TRBD1. The CDR3 totals 14 residues. Germline lookup yields CDR1 SNHLY and CDR2 FYNNEI. V lost 5 bases to trimming and J lost 4 bases; unmatched junction nucleotides: 4. The CDR3 loop is CASSYRGVYNEQFF. The CDR3, as DNA: TGTGCCAGCAGTTACAGGGGGGTATACAATGAGCAGTTCTTC.

V is TRBV7-9 and J is TRBJ1-3; D gene uncertain. Between the trimmed V and J ends, which lost 7 bases and 0 bases, there was a span of 7 bases. The CDR3 extends over 13 amino acids. CDR1 and CDR2 from the germline V gene are SEHNR and FQNEAQ (reference sequence). The CDR3 region has the DNA TGTGCCAGCACCCAAAACTCTGGAAACACCATATATTTT. It specifies CASTQNSGNTIYF.

This sequence joins TRBV19 and TRBJ1-2; D not certain. V lost 7 bases, J lost 1 base, and 19 bases lay in between. Germline V gives CDR1 LNHDA, CDR2 SQIVND (reference sequence). This CDR3 region has 16 residues. The CDR3 protein is CASTVPGTLGNYGYTF. Written as DNA, the CDR3 is TGTGCCAGTACCGTTCCGGGTACACTGGGTAACTATGGCTACACCTTC.

The chain has TRBV24-1 and TRBJ2-1, with 8 nucleotides matching TRBD2. V was pared by 9 bases and J by 8 bases, with 8 bases of the junction left unmatched. The CDR3 has 13 amino acids. CDR1 is KGHDR and CDR2 is SFDVKD in the germline V gene. As DNA, the CDR3 is TGTGCCACCCCCCTTCCGGGAGGGGATGAGCAGTTCTTC. Residues: CATPLPGGDEQFF.

V gene TRBV24-1 combines with J gene TRBJ2-1, with TRBD1 matching over 11 bases. CDR1 and CDR2 (germline): KGHDR, SFDVKD. V lost 9 bases, J lost 7 bases, and 7 bases stayed unmatched. The CDR3 sequence is 14 residues long. The CDR3 DNA reads TGTGCCACCGGAGGGACAGGGGGTATGAATGAGCAGTTCTTC. This sequence encodes CATGGTGGMNEQFF.

In DNA form, the CDR3 reads TGTGCCAGCAGATCGCCGACAGGGTGGAGGACTGAAGCTTTCTTT. Amino acid sequence: CASRSPTGWRTEAFF. This chain connects TRBV6-5 to TRBJ1-1; the match to TRBD1 covers 7 bases. J gave up 5 bases and V 6 bases, and 12 bases lay outside the gene matches. This CDR3 has 15 amino acids. Per the germline V gene, CDR1 is MNHEY and CDR2 is SVGAGI.

V gene TRBV6-6 combines with J gene TRBJ2-3; D possibly corresponds to TRBD1 (5 bases). The CDR3 spans 13 residues. The germline V and J ends were trimmed by 7 bases and 6 bases, with 14 bases remaining between them. Germline-derived CDR1 and CDR2 are MNHNY and SVGAGI (reference sequence). CDR3 in amino acids: CASTFDSVDTQYF. The CDR3 nucleotides read TGTGCCAGCACCTTCGACAGCGTTGATACGCAGTATTTT.

The V and J genes are TRBV28 and TRBJ1-3, with D tentatively TRBD1 (6 bases). This CDR3 is 15 amino acids long. V was cut by 6 bases and J by 0 bases, with 12 bases left in between. The germline V gene has CDR1 MDHEN and CDR2 SYDVKM. CDR3 in DNA: TGTGCCAGCAGGGACAGCCGACCCTCTGGAAACACCATATATTTT. Residues: CASRDSRPSGNTIYF.

V gene TRBV9 combines with J gene TRBJ1-5; D is perhaps TRBD1 (6 bases). This CDR3 is 15 amino acids long. Deletions cut 2 bases from V and 0 bases from J, with 9 bases between. Germline-derived CDR1 and CDR2 are SGDLS and YYNGEE. CDR3 residues: CASSVRGYSNQPQHF. CDR3 nucleotide sequence: TGTGCCAGCAGCGTCAGGGGTTATAGCAATCAGCCCCAGCATTTT.